This entry lists 10 T cell receptor beta chains sequenced from one sample in a study of naive CD8 T cells in extremely preterm neonates. Deliveries were elective term cesareans at about 37-42 weeks, with no labor or membrane rupture. The repertoire was sequenced with immunoSEQ multiplex PCR; TCRdb's copy has only in-frame clones and lacks some. The data hold 4,000 to 5,000 clones, with 97% observed a single time. Sequenced: naive CD8+ T cells from cord blood. The receptors stem from a newborn in good health.

V usage is TRBV11-2 and J usage is TRBJ2-1; TRBD2 agrees at 11 bases. After removal of 3 bases from V and 5 bases from J, the junction contained 12 bases not matched to a gene. The CDR3 is made up of 18 amino acids. Germline loops: CDR1 SGHAT, CDR2 FQNNGV. CDR3 DNA: TGTGCCAGCAGCTTGAGACTAGCGGGGACATCCTGGGACAATGAGCAGTTCTTC. It yields the protein CASSLRLAGTSWDNEQFF.

This clone has a single count. The chain combines TRBV11-2 with TRBJ1-5; no definite D call. Germline values: CDR1 SGHAT, CDR2 FQNNGV. With 0 bases removed from V and 0 bases from J, the gap between germline ends came to 3 bases. The CDR3 runs 14 residues. In DNA form, the CDR3 reads TGTGCCAGCAGCTTAGAGAGTAGCAATCAGCCCCAGCATTTT. It specifies CASSLESSNQPQHF.

The rearrangement uses TRBV27 and TRBJ2-2, with unresolved D. CDR1 and CDR2 (germline): MNHEY, SMNVEV (reference sequence). Trimming left V 3 bases short and J 2 bases short, with 7 bases between. CDR3 length: 14 amino acids. CDR3: CASSFFTNTGELFF. DNA of the CDR3: TGTGCCAGCAGTTTTTTTACTAACACCGGGGAGCTGTTTTTT.

The chain is built from TRBV14 and TRBJ2-1; 9 bases fit TRBD2. J lost 3 bases, V lost 0 bases, and 6 bases had no gene match. The CDR3 has 17 residues. The germline CDR1 and CDR2 sequences are SGHDN and FVKESK. CDR3 loop: CASSQERLAGFYNEQFF. CDR3 DNA sequence: TGTGCCAGCAGCCAAGAACGGCTAGCGGGGTTCTACAATGAGCAGTTCTTC.

The chain couples TRBV4-3 to TRBJ2-2; 7 bases are shared with TRBD1. V trimming: 6 bases; J trimming: 6 bases; junction bases outside the gene matches: 10. CDR1 LGHNA and CDR2 YSLEER come from the germline V gene. CDR3 length: 15 amino acids. The CDR3 bases are TGCGCCAGCAGACCAGACAGGGCAGGGGCCGGGGAGCTGTTTTTT. Residues: CASRPDRAGAGELFF.

This clone was observed a single time. The J gene is TRBJ1-2, the V gene TRBV14; the match to TRBD1 covers 8 bases. This CDR3 contains 14 residues. The V segment lost 4 bases and the J segment 2 bases; nucleotides outside the gene matches: 3. Germline V gene sequence: CDR1 SGHDN, CDR2 FVKESK. Here the CDR3 DNA reads TGTGCCAGCAGCCTCGGACAGGGAAACTATGGCTACACCTTC. It encodes CASSLGQGNYGYTF.

The chain employs TRBV9 and TRBJ1-1; 7 nucleotides line up with TRBD1. There are 17 residues in the CDR3. The V gene end was trimmed by 4 bases and the J gene end by 7 bases; junction bases not matched to a gene: 19. Germline values: CDR1 SGDLS, CDR2 YYNGEE. CDR3 in amino acids: CASSPGRGGAPGGEAFF. The CDR3 coding sequence is TGTGCCAGCAGCCCAGGGCGTGGGGGCGCTCCAGGGGGTGAAGCTTTCTTT.

The V and J genes are TRBV27 and TRBJ2-4; a weak D match, TRBD1 (6 bases). Trimming pared 4 bases from V and 3 bases from J, leaving 7 bases between. Germline lookup yields CDR1 MNHEY and CDR2 SMNVEV (reference sequence). This CDR3 has 13 residues. CDR3 sequence (DNA): TGTGCCAGCAGTTCGGACAGCAAAAACATTCAGTACTTC. Protein: CASSSDSKNIQYF.

CDR3 sequence reads: CASSPDQSGAQYF. DNA of the CDR3: TGTGCCAGCTCACCCGACCAGTCGGGGGCCCAGTACTTC. The chain joins TRBV18 to TRBJ2-5; D is possibly TRBD2 (6 bases). Germline V gene data show CDR1 as KGHSH and CDR2 as LQKENI. The CDR3 covers 13 residues. Trimming cost V 3 bases and J 9 bases, with 14 bases left between them.

The chain combines TRBV5-1 with TRBJ2-7; 10 nucleotides match TRBD1. J was trimmed by 6 bases and V by 4 bases; bases with no gene match: 7. CDR3 length: 14 residues. CDR1 SGHRS and CDR2 YFSETQ come from the germline V gene. The CDR3 DNA reads TGCGCCAGCAGCCGGGGACAGGGGCCTCTCGAGCAGTACTTC. It encodes CASSRGQGPLEQYF.